These 14 T cell receptor beta chains originate from one sample sequenced in a study of T cell responses to AZD1222 COVID-19 vaccine. Profiling relied on immunoSEQ multiplex PCR, and the TCRdb table lists in-frame clones only, not all of them. This repertoire shows 90,000 to 100,000 clones, about 90% found once; its top ten account for about a sixth. The sample here was peripheral blood, taken 28 days after the second AZD1222 dose. The source of these receptors is an adult who received the AZD1222 COVID-19 vaccine.

The chain carries TRBV5-1 and TRBJ1-6; tentative D call: TRBD1 (6 bases). This CDR3 has 17 amino acids. V was shortened by 5 bases and J by 9 bases, with 24 bases between the two germline ends. The germline V gene encodes CDR1 SGHRS and CDR2 YFSETQ. CDR3: CASRAGQGGGGFSPLHF. Written as DNA, the CDR3 is TGCGCCAGCAGGGCGGGACAAGGAGGTGGAGGGTTTTCACCCCTCCACTTT.

V gene TRBV7-6 combines with J gene TRBJ2-7, with D hard to call. The V end lost 2 bases, the J end lost 7 bases, and 9 bases lay between the germline ends. There are 12 residues in the CDR3. Germline CDR1 SGHVS, CDR2 FNYEAQ. CDR3 coding DNA: TGTGCCAGCAGCTTATTTTTAGGAGAGCAGTACTTC. Residues: CASSLFLGEQYF.

The chain recombines TRBV4-1 with TRBJ2-3; D remains unclear. Germline CDR1 reads MGHRA; CDR2 reads YSYEKL. The CDR3 covers 14 residues. Trimming left V 0 bases short and J 6 bases short, with 10 bases between. Here the CDR3 DNA reads TGCGCCAGCAGCCAAGATGGCCTCCAGGATACGCAGTATTTT. Protein product: CASSQDGLQDTQYF.

This clone was detected a few times. The rearrangement uses TRBV20-1 and TRBJ2-1; TRBD2 might be the D (6 bases). CDR1 is DFQATT and CDR2 is SNEGSKA in the germline V gene (reference sequence). The CDR3 is made up of 15 amino acids. Trimming stripped 3 bases from V and 3 bases from J, with 15 bases between. CDR3 in amino acids: CSASPGTSFYNEQFF. CDR3 nucleotides: TGCAGTGCTAGTCCAGGGACTTCGTTCTACAATGAGCAGTTCTTC.

The chain couples TRBV28 to TRBJ1-1, with a weak D call TRBD1 (5 bases). CDR1 MDHEN and CDR2 SYDVKM come from the germline V gene. The CDR3 is made up of 12 amino acids. Trimming cost V 3 bases and J 11 bases, with 13 bases left between them. The CDR3 reads CASSLEGARAFF. The CDR3 DNA reads as TGTGCCAGCAGTTTGGAAGGGGCTAGGGCTTTCTTT.

This chain joins TRBV11-2 and TRBJ2-1, with 12 bases that match TRBD2. With V trimmed by 0 bases and J by 4 bases, 7 bases remained unmatched. This CDR3 spans 18 amino acids. Germline CDR1 SGHAT, CDR2 FQNNGV. CDR3 amino acids: CASSLDLTSGRVYNEQFF. The CDR3 nucleotides are TGTGCCAGCAGCTTAGATCTGACTAGCGGGAGAGTGTACAATGAGCAGTTCTTC.

The chain employs TRBV6-1 and TRBJ2-1; 9 bases line up with TRBD1. The ends lost 0 bases at V and 2 bases at J; junction bases unmatched: 23. Germline CDR1 is MNHNS and CDR2 is SASEGT. This CDR3 region has 23 residues. The CDR3 DNA reads TGTGCCAGCAGTGAAGCGCTTTCTCTACGGGACAGGGTTGGAAATCCAACCTACAATGAGCAGTTCTTC. This sequence encodes CASSEALSLRDRVGNPTYNEQFF.

The rearrangement links TRBV18 to TRBJ2-2; 8 bases map to TRBD1. V lost 3 bases and J lost 7; bases outside the gene matches: 13. CDR1 and CDR2 (germline): KGHSH, LQKENI. The CDR3 extends over 17 amino acids. CDR3 sequence: CASSPTLPGQAIGELFF. CDR3 nucleotides: TGTGCCAGCTCACCGACCCTACCGGGACAGGCAATCGGGGAGCTGTTTTTT. Based on the CDR3 plus reference TRBV18 and TRBJ2-2, the full variable domain is NAGVMQNPRHLVRRRGQEARLRCSPMKGHSHVYWYRQLPEEGLKFMVYLQKENIIDESGMPKERFSAEFPKEGPSILRIQQVVRGDSAAYFCASSPTLPGQAIGELFFGEGSRLTVL.

The genes are TRBV7-3 and TRBJ2-1; 7 nucleotides match TRBD2. J gave up 3 bases and V 3 bases, and 2 bases lay outside the gene matches. The CDR3 contains 14 residues. Germline V gene lookup returns CDR1 SGHTA and CDR2 FQGTGA. The CDR3 spells CASSFGLVYNEQFF. In nucleotides, the CDR3 is TGTGCCAGCAGCTTCGGACTAGTCTACAATGAGCAGTTCTTC.

The J gene is TRBJ1-2, the V gene TRBV24-1; D uncertain. Deletions cut 6 bases from V and 5 bases from J, with 12 bases between. The CDR3 has 13 residues. The germline V gene encodes CDR1 KGHDR and CDR2 SFDVKD. CDR3 bases: TGTGCCACCAGTCAAGGTTATTATTATGGCTACACCTTC. Translating it yields CATSQGYYYGYTF.

The genes are TRBV5-4 and TRBJ1-1, with D uncertain. Germline CDR1 is SGHNT and CDR2 is YYREEE (reference sequence). Trimming removed 2 bases from V and 1 base from J, with 9 bases in between. There are 14 residues in the CDR3. The CDR3 sequence is CASSLRLENTEAFF. The DNA for the CDR3 is TGTGCCAGCAGCTTAAGGTTGGAGAACACTGAAGCTTTCTTT.

V usage is TRBV2 and J usage is TRBJ2-7; D unresolved. The germline V gene encodes CDR1 SNHLY and CDR2 FYNNEI. The CDR3 is 14 amino acids. The V and J ends lost 5 bases and 2 bases respectively, with 13 bases between them. In nucleotides, the CDR3 is TGTGCCAGCAGTTCCTGGACGGAAACCTACGAGCAGTACTTC. It yields the protein CASSSWTETYEQYF. The variable domain in full, completed from reference TRBV2 and TRBJ2-7, reads EPEVTQTPSHQVTQMGQEVILRCVPISNHLYFYWYRQILGQKVEFLVSFYNNEISEKSEIFDDQFSVERPDGSNFTLKIRSTKLEDSAMYFCASSSWTETYEQYFGPGTRLTVT.

This sequence joins TRBV5-1 and TRBJ2-7; D unresolved. Trimming took 0 bases from V and 6 from J, leaving 10 bases between them. Germline CDR1 reads SGHRS; CDR2 reads YFSETQ. The CDR3 has 13 amino acids. The CDR3 protein is CASSLAGTLEQYF. CDR3 nucleotides: TGCGCCAGCAGCTTGGCCGGCACCCTCGAGCAGTACTTC.

This clone was observed a few times. This chain joins TRBV10-2 and TRBJ1-1; no definite D call. Germline V gives CDR1 WSHSY, CDR2 SAAADI. There are 13 residues in the CDR3. The V and J ends lost 6 bases and 2 bases respectively, with 10 bases between them. CDR3 in amino acids: CASSLGLNTEAFF. The DNA of the CDR3 is TGCGCCAGCAGCCTCGGGTTAAACACTGAAGCTTTCTTT.